A single sample is the source of the 30 T cell receptor beta chains below, sequenced in a study of T cells in Graves' hyperthyroidism and ophthalmopathy. TCR beta CDR3 region amplification was performed from RNA transcripts. The HTBI primer set drove a first-round RT-PCR of the TCR CDR3. In TCRdb, the multiplex PCR reads were re-called with MiXCR into one record per CDR3 protein. The sample carries roughly 300,000 distinct CDR3 sequences, around a fifth recorded once. Sequencing was done on a sample of blood. These receptors all stem from a woman in her forties or fifties with Graves' hyperthyroidism.

This clonotype has a handful of counts. The J gene is TRBJ2-7, the V gene TRBV6-1; no reliable D call. Germline V gives CDR1 MNHNS, CDR2 SASEGT. This CDR3 spans 11 amino acids. The ends were cut back, 7 bases at V and 9 bases at J, with 13 bases in the middle. The CDR3 loop reads CASNDLAGQYF. CDR3 nucleotides: TGTGCCAGCAACGACCTGGCTGGGCAGTACTTC.

Only a few counts were recorded for this clonotype. The chain employs TRBV29-1 and TRBJ1-2; TRBD1 aligns across 7 bases. This CDR3 comprises 12 residues. J lost 5 bases, V lost 7 bases, and 7 bases had no gene match. Germline V gene sequence: CDR1 SQVTM, CDR2 ANQGSEA. The CDR3, as DNA: TGCAGCGCCAGGGGGGGGCGATATGGCTACACCTTC. It yields the protein CSARGGRYGYTF.

This clonotype showed up many times. The chain is built from TRBV27 and TRBJ2-7, with D maybe TRBD1 (6 bases). Trimming stripped 6 bases from V and 0 bases from J, with 9 bases between. The CDR3 is made up of 13 amino acids. Germline V gives CDR1 MNHEY, CDR2 SMNVEV (reference sequence). Written as DNA, the CDR3 is TGTGCCAGCAGACGGACAGCCTCCTACGAGCAGTACTTC. The encoded protein is CASRRTASYEQYF.

This clonotype has ten or more counts. CDR3 protein: CSVLLAGGRNNEQFF. The CDR3 nucleotides read TGCAGTGTCCTTCTAGCGGGAGGTAGGAACAATGAGCAGTTCTTC. The rearrangement links TRBV20-1 to TRBJ2-1; 11 bases align to TRBD2. Per the germline V gene, CDR1 is DFQATT and CDR2 is SNEGSKA (reference sequence). The CDR3 is 15 amino acids. Trimming at V came to 7 bases and at J to 5 bases, leaving 10 bases not matched to a gene.

The chain joins TRBV5-8 to TRBJ2-4, with TRBD1 matching over 12 bases. Germline CDR1 SGHTS, CDR2 YDEGEE. V lost 5 bases to trimming and J lost 0 bases; unmatched junction nucleotides: 12. The CDR3 length is 19 residues. CDR3 in amino acids: CASRVPGQGAILAKNIQYF. In nucleotides, the CDR3 is TGTGCCAGCAGGGTTCCGGGACAGGGGGCGATTCTAGCCAAAAACATTCAGTACTTC.

This clonotype was observed at least ten times. The rearrangement joins TRBV20-1 to TRBJ1-1; no reliable D call. The germline V gene has CDR1 DFQATT and CDR2 SNEGSKA (reference sequence). The V gene lost 1 base and the J gene lost 5 bases, with 11 bases spanning the gap. The CDR3 length is 13 residues. CDR3 nucleotide sequence: TGCAGTGCTAGAGCCCCCGGCAGAACTGAAGCTTTCTTT. Amino acid sequence: CSARAPGRTEAFF.

The chain links TRBV9 to TRBJ2-1; 8 positions agree with TRBD2. This CDR3 spans 17 amino acids. V dropped 2 bases and J dropped 5; count of bases not matched to a gene: 12. Per germline, CDR1 SGDLS and CDR2 YYNGEE. The CDR3: CASSVYGLSGDHNEQFF. The CDR3 DNA reads TGTGCCAGCAGCGTCTACGGACTTAGCGGGGACCACAATGAGCAGTTCTTC.

This clonotype was picked up many times. This chain uses TRBV7-9 with TRBJ1-4; the D gene is possibly TRBD1 (5 bases). Deletions cut 0 bases from V and 7 bases from J, with 9 bases between. The V gene's germline CDR1 is SEHNR and CDR2 FQNEAQ (reference sequence). The CDR3 loop spans 14 amino acids. The CDR3 protein is CASSLAMGGEKLFF. CDR3 coding DNA: TGTGCCAGCAGCTTAGCGATGGGGGGTGAAAAACTGTTTTTT.

The chain joins TRBV18 to TRBJ2-3; TRBD2 aligns across 11 bases. The CDR3 covers 16 residues. The V segment lost 4 bases and the J segment 0 bases; nucleotides outside the gene matches: 3. Germline loops: CDR1 KGHSH, CDR2 LQKENI. CDR3 loop: CASSQTSGGSTDTQYF. The CDR3 DNA sequence: TGTGCCAGCTCACAAACTAGCGGGGGAAGCACAGATACGCAGTATTTT.

The chain uses TRBV4-1 and TRBJ1-4; D is possibly TRBD1 (5 bases). The germline V and J ends were trimmed by 4 bases and 1 base, with 10 bases remaining between them. Germline assignment: CDR1 MGHRA and CDR2 YSYEKL. CDR3 length: 15 residues. The CDR3, as DNA: TGCGCCAGCAGCCGGGGCCGAGGAACTAATGAAAAACTGTTTTTT. As protein: CASSRGRGTNEKLFF.

The chain recombines TRBV20-1 with TRBJ2-1; 7 positions match TRBD1. CDR3 length: 15 residues. J was trimmed by 5 bases and V by 0 bases; bases with no gene match: 7. Germline V gene sequence: CDR1 DFQATT, CDR2 SNEGSKA (reference sequence). The CDR3 DNA reads as TGCAGTGCTAGAGATCTGTGGGGACAGCACAATGAGCAGTTCTTC. Translated: CSARDLWGQHNEQFF.

Many counts were recorded for this clonotype. The chain recombines TRBV7-2 with TRBJ2-5; 7 nucleotides align to TRBD2. Trimming cost V 5 bases and J 3 bases; bases outside gene matches: 0. This CDR3 has 12 amino acids. Per the germline V gene, CDR1 is SGHTA and CDR2 is FQGNSA. The CDR3 DNA sequence: TGTGCCAGCAGCCGGGGGGAAGAGACCCAGTACTTC. This translates into CASSRGEETQYF. The variable domain in full, with the rest retrieved from reference TRBV7-2 and TRBJ2-5, is GAGVSQSPSNKVTEKGKDVELRCDPISGHTALYWYRQSLGQGLEFLIYFQGNSAPDKSGLPSDRFSAERTGGSVSTLTIQRTQQEDSAVYLCASSRGEETQYFGPGTRLLVL.

The CDR3 nucleotides are TGTGCCAGCACCCGACGGGGAAGCAATCAGCCCCAGCATTTT. Translated, it gives CASTRRGSNQPQHF. The J gene is TRBJ1-5, the V gene TRBV28; no clear D gene. The V gene's germline CDR1 is MDHEN and CDR2 SYDVKM. This CDR3 contains 14 residues. The ends were cut back, 7 bases at V and 1 base at J, with 11 bases in the middle.

This clonotype was counted a few times. A much larger clone lies a single base off, so this may be a read error. V and J are TRBV5-1 and TRBJ2-7; TRBD1 agrees at 10 bases. The CDR3 is made up of 15 amino acids. Germline V gene lookup returns CDR1 SGHRS and CDR2 YFSETQ. The CDR3 region has the DNA TGCGCCAGCAGCCGACGGGACAGGGGTTCCTACGGGCAGTACTTC. Translated: CASSRRDRGSYGQYF.

This clonotype was seen at least ten times. The rearrangement uses TRBV18 and TRBJ2-7; 8 bases are shared with TRBD1. J gave up 7 bases and V 2 bases, and 7 bases lay outside the gene matches. CDR1 is KGHSH, CDR2 LQKENI, per germline. The length of the CDR3 is 14 residues. The CDR3 reads CASSPSGQVYEQYF. The CDR3 bases are TGTGCCAGCTCACCATCGGGACAGGTATATGAGCAGTACTTC.

The V gene is TRBV5-1, the J gene TRBJ2-7; 9 nucleotides line up with TRBD2. The ends lost 0 bases at V and 5 bases at J; junction bases unmatched: 6. The CDR3 covers 15 residues. Germline V gene data show CDR1 as SGHRS and CDR2 as YFSETQ. CDR3 bases: TGCGCCAGCAGCTTGGTTAGCGGGGGTCTGGACGAGCAGTACTTC. As protein: CASSLVSGGLDEQYF.

This clonotype was seen a handful of times. This chain joins TRBV14 and TRBJ2-7; D not certain. Trimming stripped 0 bases from V and 9 bases from J, with 9 bases between. This CDR3 region has 12 residues. Germline CDR1 and CDR2: SGHDN and FVKESK. The CDR3 bases are TGTGCCAGCAGCCAAGAACGGTCAGGGCAGTACTTC. This codes for CASSQERSGQYF.

This clonotype was observed at least ten times. The chain has TRBV4-1 and TRBJ2-2; D might be TRBD2 (5 bases). V gave up 4 bases and J gave up 5 bases, with 14 bases separating them. Germline lookup yields CDR1 MGHRA and CDR2 YSYEKL. The CDR3 is made up of 15 amino acids. CDR3 sequence reads: CASSPRENGTGELFF. Here the CDR3 DNA reads TGCGCCAGCAGCCCCCGGGAAAACGGGACCGGGGAGCTGTTTTTT.

This clonotype has ten or more counts. The DNA of the CDR3 is TGTGCCTGGAATTCCGGGAGGAACTATGGCTACACCTTC. Amino acid sequence: CAWNSGRNYGYTF. The V call is TRBV30, the J call TRBJ1-2; D remains ambiguous. V lost 4 bases and J 2 bases, leaving 11 bases between the germline ends. The CDR3 is 13 residues long. The germline CDR1 and CDR2 sequences are GTSNPN and SVGIG (reference sequence).

At least ten counts were recorded for this clonotype. V gene TRBV2 combines with J gene TRBJ1-2, with 8 bases fitting TRBD1. Per germline, CDR1 SNHLY and CDR2 FYNNEI. V was clipped by 9 bases and J by 7 bases; unmatched bases: 4. This CDR3 spans 11 amino acids. CDR3 in amino acids: CARRTGTGYTF. The CDR3 bases are TGTGCCAGGCGGACAGGGACTGGCTACACCTTC.

The chain carries TRBV6-1 and TRBJ2-2; either TRBD1 or TRBD2 may supply D (6 bases each). This CDR3 has 14 residues. The V gene lost 7 bases and the J gene lost 7 bases, with 16 bases spanning the gap. CDR1 and CDR2 (germline): MNHNS, SASEGT. CDR3 DNA: TGTGCCAGCAAGGACGGGGGCTCGGGCGGGGAGCTGTTTTTT. It codes for CASKDGGSGGELFF.

This clonotype appeared many times. This chain's CDR3 is CASSLTTGAGANVLTF. The CDR3 DNA reads as TGTGCCAGCAGCCTAACGACAGGGGCTGGGGCCAACGTCCTGACTTTC. The genes are TRBV7-2 and TRBJ2-6; 8 bases are a match to TRBD1. The ends lost 5 bases at V and 2 bases at J; junction bases unmatched: 5. The CDR3 loop spans 16 amino acids. Germline CDR1 SGHTA, CDR2 FQGNSA.

This clonotype has more than one count but fewer than ten. This chain joins TRBV6-1 and TRBJ1-6, with D unclear. Germline CDR1 and CDR2: MNHNS and SASEGT. CDR3 size: 14 residues. Trimming took off 3 bases at V and 10 bases at J, with 13 bases between the two ends. The DNA of the CDR3 is TGTGCCAGCAGTGATCTGGGGATGGGCTCACCCCTCCACTTT. Encoded protein: CASSDLGMGSPLHF.

This clonotype appeared a few times. This chain uses TRBV27 with TRBJ1-6; D might be TRBD1 (5 bases). Trimming took off 3 bases at V and 8 bases at J, with 14 bases between the two ends. Germline assignment: CDR1 MNHEY and CDR2 SMNVEV (reference sequence). This CDR3 has 15 residues. CDR3 residues: CASSFRDLAHSPLHF. Written as DNA, the CDR3 is TGTGCCAGCAGTTTCCGGGACCTAGCCCATTCACCCCTCCACTTT.

This clonotype was seen at least ten times. The rearrangement joins TRBV3-1 to TRBJ1-1, with a weak D call TRBD1 (6 bases). The germline CDR1 and CDR2 sequences are LGHDT and YNNKEL (reference sequence). Trimming shortened V by 0 bases and J by 2 bases, and 19 bases separated the two germline ends. The CDR3 is made up of 18 amino acids. The CDR3 DNA sequence: TGTGCCAGCAGCCAAGATCGCCGGCAGGGGATGCAAAACACTGAAGCTTTCTTT. Protein: CASSQDRRQGMQNTEAFF.

This clonotype was recorded many times. The chain carries TRBV11-3 and TRBJ2-2; TRBD1 is a possible D gene (6 bases). The CDR3 covers 15 residues. Germline CDR1 is SGHNT and CDR2 is YENEEA. Trimming stripped 6 bases from V and 0 bases from J, with 11 bases between. The CDR3 DNA is TGTGCCAGCAGTGGACAGTCTACGAACACCGGGGAGCTGTTTTTT. It codes for CASSGQSTNTGELFF.

The sample holds many counts of this clonotype. The rearrangement uses TRBV20-1 and TRBJ1-4; no firm D call. Germline V gene data show CDR1 as DFQATT and CDR2 as SNEGSKA (reference sequence). This CDR3 has 17 amino acids. The V gene lost 2 bases and the J gene lost 7 bases, with 23 bases spanning the gap. This CDR3 is CSARLISGSSQREKLFF. The CDR3 DNA reads TGCAGTGCTAGACTCATTTCTGGGAGTTCACAGCGTGAAAAACTGTTTTTT.

This clonotype was detected ten times or more. The V and J genes are TRBV6-5 and TRBJ2-5; TRBD1 aligns across 7 bases. With V trimmed by 2 bases and J by 5 bases, 8 bases remained unmatched. There are 15 residues in the CDR3. Germline CDR1 reads MNHEY; CDR2 reads SVGAGI. This chain's CDR3 is CASSYRGRLEETQYF. The DNA of the CDR3 is TGTGCCAGCAGTTACAGGGGGCGTCTCGAGGAGACCCAGTACTTC.

The sample holds many counts of this clonotype. The rearrangement uses TRBV7-2 and TRBJ1-4; a possible D gene is TRBD1 (5 bases). CDR3 length: 13 amino acids. Germline V gives CDR1 SGHTA, CDR2 FQGNSA. Trimming left V 5 bases short and J 8 bases short, with 12 bases between. Written as DNA, the CDR3 is TGTGCCAGCAGCCGCATGTGGGGGGAAAAACTGTTTTTT. It is translated as CASSRMWGEKLFF.

The chain is built from TRBV20-1 and TRBJ2-1; TRBD2 matches 11 bases. Trimming at V came to 3 bases and at J to 7 bases, leaving 5 bases not matched to a gene. This CDR3 contains 14 residues. Germline V gives CDR1 DFQATT, CDR2 SNEGSKA (reference sequence). The DNA of the CDR3 is TGCAGTGCTAGGAAACTAGCGGGAGATAATGAGCAGTTCTTC. Translated, it gives CSARKLAGDNEQFF.